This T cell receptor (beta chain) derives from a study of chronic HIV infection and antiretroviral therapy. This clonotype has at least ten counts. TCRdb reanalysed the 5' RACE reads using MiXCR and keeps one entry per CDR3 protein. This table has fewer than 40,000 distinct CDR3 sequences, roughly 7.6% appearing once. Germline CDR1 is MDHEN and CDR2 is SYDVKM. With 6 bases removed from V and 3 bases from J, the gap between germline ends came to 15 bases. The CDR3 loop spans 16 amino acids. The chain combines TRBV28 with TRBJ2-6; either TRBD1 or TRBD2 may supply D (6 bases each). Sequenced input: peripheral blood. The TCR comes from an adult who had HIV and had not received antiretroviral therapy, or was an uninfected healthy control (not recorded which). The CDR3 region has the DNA TGTGCCAGCAGCGCCAATGGGGGGCGTGGGGCCAACGTCCTGACTTTC. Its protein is CASSANGGRGANVLTF.